The 24 T cell receptor beta chains below all came from one sample that was sequenced in a study of blood T cell repertoires in COVID-19. Measured with immunoSEQ multiplex PCR; TCRdb has only the in-frame clones, and not every one. The sample includes about 160,000 clones, 85% of them seen just once. Sample: peripheral blood. The source of these receptors is a human donor with acute or convalescent COVID-19. The donor label of this sample is uncertain.

This chain uses TRBV7-8 with TRBJ1-4; no clear D gene. The V end was cut by 5 bases, the J end by 0 bases, with 10 bases between. The CDR3 totals 15 residues. Germline V CDR1 and CDR2: SGHVS, FQNEAQ. Here the CDR3 reads CASSVREPTNEKLFF. The CDR3 DNA reads TGTGCCAGCAGCGTCCGGGAACCAACTAATGAAAAACTGTTTTTT. Full variable domain (remainder filled in from reference TRBV7-8 and TRBJ1-4): GAGVSQSPRYKVAKRGQDVALRCDPISGHVSLFWYQQALGQGPEFLTYFQNEAQLDKSGLPSDRFFAERPEGSVSTLKIQRTQQEDSAVYLCASSVREPTNEKLFFGSGTQLSVL.

This clone appeared a few times. The rearrangement joins TRBV2 to TRBJ2-3, with 12 bases identical to TRBD2. This CDR3 is 16 amino acids long. Losses at the gene ends were 6 bases for V and 3 bases for J; bases not matched to a gene: 7. Looked up from germline, CDR1 is SNHLY and CDR2 is FYNNEI. CDR3 amino acids: CASSLLAGGRTDTQYF. In DNA, the CDR3 is TGTGCCAGCAGCTTACTAGCGGGGGGCCGGACAGATACGCAGTATTTT.

The chain uses TRBV13 and TRBJ2-5, with D possibly being TRBD1 (5 bases). The CDR3 has 16 residues. Germline V gene lookup returns CDR1 PRHDT and CDR2 FYEKMQ (reference sequence). The V end lost 0 bases, the J end lost 5 bases, and 16 bases lay between the germline ends. The CDR3 DNA follows: TGTGCCAGCAGCTTAGGCGGAAGGGGTTACGGGGAGACCCAGTACTTC. This encodes CASSLGGRGYGETQYF. Based on the CDR3 plus reference TRBV13 and TRBJ2-5, the full variable domain is AAGVIQSPRHLIKEKRETATLKCYPIPRHDTVYWYQQGPGQDPQFLISFYEKMQSDKGSIPDRFSAQQFSDYHSELNMSSLELGDSALYFCASSLGGRGYGETQYFGPGTRLLVL.

V and J are TRBV7-2 and TRBJ2-3; TRBD2 matches at 7 bases. Germline V gives CDR1 SGHTA, CDR2 FQGNSA. V was pared by 1 base and J by 5 bases, with 18 bases of the junction left unmatched. This CDR3 contains 19 residues. This CDR3 reads CASSLVGRGGGFRIDTQYF. In DNA, the CDR3 is TGTGCCAGCAGCTTAGTCGGCCGGGGCGGGGGTTTCCGTATAGATACGCAGTATTTT.

Note on this clone: At the DNA level, this CDR3 is encoded by other sequences in the same sample as well. The V call is TRBV18, the J call TRBJ1-2; 7 bases fit TRBD1. Germline trimming cut 2 bases from V and 3 bases from J; bases unmatched to any gene: 0. Germline CDR1 is KGHSH and CDR2 is LQKENI. The CDR3 is 13 residues long. The CDR3 bases are TGTGCCAGCTCACCAGACAGGGACTATGGCTACACCTTC. Its translation: CASSPDRDYGYTF.

The gene calls are TRBV24-1 and TRBJ2-1; 7 bases are a match to TRBD1. Germline V gene data show CDR1 as KGHDR and CDR2 as SFDVKD. J lost 8 bases, V lost 7 bases, and 13 bases had no gene match. The CDR3 is made up of 15 amino acids. The CDR3 is CATSPRGGYRDEQFF. CDR3 coding DNA: TGTGCCACCAGCCCCCGAGGGGGCTACAGGGATGAGCAGTTCTTC.

The chain is built from TRBV28 and TRBJ1-2, with 7 bases identical to TRBD1. The length of the CDR3 is 15 residues. Losses at the gene ends were 6 bases for V and 0 bases for J; bases not matched to a gene: 7. Per the germline V gene, CDR1 is MDHEN and CDR2 is SYDVKM. CDR3 loop: CASSSTGTANYGYTF. The CDR3 DNA reads TGTGCCAGCAGCTCAACCGGGACAGCTAACTATGGCTACACCTTC.

The chain recombines TRBV3-1 (or the pseudogene TRBV3-2) with TRBJ1-6; perhaps TRBD1 as D (6 bases). The CDR3 runs 16 residues. CDR1 is LGHDT and CDR2 is YNNKEL in the germline V gene (reference sequence). V was trimmed by 4 bases and J by 3 bases, leaving 13 bases between them. The CDR3 here is CASSPTDSRYNSPLHF. The CDR3 nucleotides are TGTGCCAGCAGCCCAACGGACAGCCGCTATAATTCACCCCTCCACTTT.

V is TRBV6-6 and J is TRBJ1-5; 9 bases match TRBD1. Unmatched junction bases numbered 11, after V lost 5 bases and J lost 6 bases. The germline V gene has CDR1 MNHNY and CDR2 SVGAGI (reference sequence). The CDR3 has 16 amino acids. The CDR3 coding sequence is TGTGCCAGCAGTCGAAGCTTCTTGGACAGGGGTCAGCCCCAGCATTTT. As protein: CASSRSFLDRGQPQHF.

The chain employs TRBV19 and TRBJ2-2; 7 positions match TRBD1. The CDR3 length is 14 residues. V gave up 5 bases and J gave up 7 bases; unmatched junction bases: 7. Germline lookup yields CDR1 LNHDA and CDR2 SQIVND (reference sequence). The CDR3 nucleotides are TGTGCCAGTAGTCCGCGCAGGGACAGCGGGGAGCTGTTTTTT. This translates into CASSPRRDSGELFF.

V gene TRBV6-5 combines with J gene TRBJ1-2; 7 nucleotides align to TRBD1. The V and J ends lost 6 bases and 4 bases, in that order; junction bases with no gene match: 8. Germline loops: CDR1 MNHEY, CDR2 SVGAGI. This CDR3 spans 14 amino acids. The CDR3 protein is CASRGTDRFYGYTF. The CDR3 DNA sequence: TGTGCCAGCAGAGGGACAGATAGATTCTATGGCTACACCTTC.

As for this clone: This same CDR3 is encoded by further DNA sequences in the sample. V and J are TRBV5-1 and TRBJ2-7; the D is unclear. This CDR3 comprises 13 residues. The V end was cut by 0 bases, the J end by 1 base, with 5 bases between. CDR1 and CDR2 from the germline V gene are SGHRS and YFSETQ. This CDR3 reads CASSLDRSYEQYF. As DNA, the CDR3 is TGCGCCAGCAGCTTGGACAGATCCTACGAGCAGTACTTC.

V gene TRBV2 combines with J gene TRBJ1-6; D is perhaps TRBD1 (6 bases). CDR3 length: 15 amino acids. With 3 bases removed from V and 7 bases from J, the gap between germline ends came to 13 bases. CDR1 and CDR2 (germline): SNHLY, FYNNEI. This chain's CDR3 is CASSDVQGGNSPLHF. As DNA, the CDR3 is TGTGCCAGCAGTGATGTACAGGGCGGAAATTCACCCCTCCACTTT.

CDR3: CASSIARGETQYF. The CDR3 nucleotides read TGTGCCAGTAGTATTGCCAGGGGAGAGACCCAGTACTTC. The rearrangement links TRBV19 to TRBJ2-5; possibly TRBD1 for D (6 bases). V lost 3 bases and J 4 bases, leaving 9 bases between the germline ends. Germline CDR1 LNHDA, CDR2 SQIVND (reference sequence). The CDR3 consists of 13 residues.

The rearrangement joins TRBV5-4 to TRBJ2-1, with D perhaps TRBD2 (6 bases). The V gene's germline CDR1 is SGHNT and CDR2 YYREEE (reference sequence). The CDR3 is 18 amino acids. V lost 0 bases, J lost 0 bases, and 16 bases lay in between. The CDR3 sequence: CASSLGGAGRSSYNEQFF. The CDR3 nucleotides are TGTGCCAGCAGCTTGGGCGGGGCAGGGCGGAGCTCCTACAATGAGCAGTTCTTC.

V and J are TRBV9 and TRBJ2-3; 9 positions match TRBD1. After removal of 2 bases from V and 3 bases from J, the junction contained 7 bases not matched to a gene. Germline V lookup: CDR1 SGDLS, CDR2 YYNGEE. This CDR3 comprises 16 residues. CDR3 nucleotides: TGTGCCAGCAGCGTGGGTCCGGGACAGGGTACAGATACGCAGTATTTT. It encodes CASSVGPGQGTDTQYF.

J is TRBJ1-5 and V is TRBV9, with D perhaps matching TRBD1 (5 bases). Deletions cut 0 bases from V and 0 bases from J, with 7 bases between. This CDR3 spans 15 amino acids. CDR1 is SGDLS, CDR2 YYNGEE, per germline. The CDR3 DNA reads TGTGCCAGCAGCGTAGATCAGGGTAGCAATCAGCCCCAGCATTTT. It translates to CASSVDQGSNQPQHF.

The chain combines TRBV7-3 with TRBJ2-2; possible D gene TRBD2, 6 bases. Germline V gene sequence: CDR1 SGHTA, CDR2 FQGTGA. The V end was cut by 5 bases, the J end by 6 bases, with 10 bases between. The CDR3 loop spans 13 amino acids. The CDR3 DNA is TGTGCCAGCAGCGACCTAGCGTCCGGGGAGCTGTTTTTT. Protein: CASSDLASGELFF.

V is TRBV5-1 and J is TRBJ1-2; 9 nucleotides agree with TRBD1. The germline CDR1 and CDR2 sequences are SGHRS and YFSETQ. V shed 4 bases and J 7 bases; nucleotides not matched to a gene: 8. The CDR3 length is 14 residues. The CDR3 DNA is TGCGCCAGCAGCCTTACCGGGACAGGGCCTGGCTACACCTTC. Its translation is CASSLTGTGPGYTF.

This rearrangement joins TRBV4-1 to TRBJ1-2; 7 nucleotides match TRBD1. The germline gives CDR1 MGHRA, CDR2 YSYEKL. Trimming at V came to 4 bases and at J to 7 bases, leaving 12 bases not matched to a gene. This CDR3 is built from 15 residues. CDR3 amino acids: CASSPGTATLTGYTF. The CDR3 DNA follows: TGCGCCAGCAGCCCCGGGACAGCCACTCTTACTGGCTACACCTTC.

The V gene is TRBV11-3, the J gene TRBJ2-1, with D possibly being TRBD1 (6 bases). Trimming left V 4 bases short and J 9 bases short, with 19 bases between. The CDR3 covers 15 residues. The germline gives CDR1 SGHNT, CDR2 YENEEA. The CDR3 region is CASSSGTPTRGEQFF. The CDR3 DNA reads TGTGCCAGCAGCTCCGGGACACCGACCCGGGGTGAGCAGTTCTTC.

V usage is TRBV28 and J usage is TRBJ2-5, with 9 nucleotides matching TRBD1. Germline CDR1 reads MDHEN; CDR2 reads SYDVKM. CDR3 length: 14 residues. V gave up 2 bases and J gave up 6 bases; unmatched junction bases: 4. The CDR3 is CASSLTGGLKTQYF. The CDR3, as DNA: TGTGCCAGCAGTTTAACAGGGGGCTTGAAGACCCAGTACTTC.

The rearrangement links TRBV5-8 to TRBJ2-1; D is undetermined. The ends were cut back, 5 bases at V and 0 bases at J, with 9 bases in the middle. CDR1 is SGHTS, CDR2 YDEGEE, per germline. The CDR3 sequence is 14 residues long. In DNA form, the CDR3 reads TGTGCCAGCAGGCAGGTGAGCTCCTACAATGAGCAGTTCTTC. Translating gives CASRQVSSYNEQFF.

The chain is built from TRBV7-2 and TRBJ1-1; D possibly corresponds to TRBD1 (6 bases). From germline, CDR1 is SGHTA and CDR2 FQGNSA. The CDR3 length is 16 residues. Trimming shortened V by 1 base and J by 6 bases, and 18 bases separated the two germline ends. CDR3 DNA sequence: TGTGCCAGCAGCTTAGTGGCAGGGGTAAGAGTGGCTGAAGCTTTCTTT. This translates into CASSLVAGVRVAEAFF.